Given below is one TCR beta chain in context. Antigen: not known. These data originate in a study of chemoradiotherapy in HPV16-positive cancers. Whole-study findings and limits: Candidate HPV-specific clones and E7-related TCR motifs grew in tumor during treatment.

Assay: immunoSEQ multiplex PCR; the TCRdb copy retains only in-frame clones and omits some. The table includes about 1,900 clones, almost 80% detected once. Germline CDR1 reads PRHDT; CDR2 reads FYEKMQ (reference sequence). The CDR3 length is 16 residues. Germline trimming cut 5 bases from V and 6 bases from J; bases unmatched to any gene: 14. This chain uses TRBV13 with TRBJ2-3, with 7 bases lining up with TRBD1. The clonotype originates from a human donor with HPV-associated anogenital cancer. The starting material was tumor tissue, obtained from a patient who underwent chemoradiotherapy. CDR3 DNA: TGTGCCAGCAGCCCTGGTAAATGGAGAGGGGGCGATACGCAGTATTTT. Protein product: CASSPGKWRGGDTQYF.